Listed below are T cell receptor beta chains from one sample, sequenced in a study of shared clonotypes between healthy human individuals. Clones were sequenced by immunoSEQ multiplex PCR, and TCRdb holds only the in-frame ones, with some missing. In the table there are approximately 320,000 clones, approximately 79% of which are singletons. Material: memory CD4+ T cells sorted from blood. These receptors all stem from a man aged 25 to 45 in good health. Each CDR3 is given with its conserved first and last residue. D genes are given only for firm matches. Rows may omit the clone size; those that give it use once, few, many or a size class.

d_call,v_call,clone_size,j_call,cdr3_aa,cdr3_nt
TRBD2,TRBV6-9,.,TRBJ2-7,CASTSRLAGSYEQYF,TGTGCCAGCACCTCTAGACTAGCGGGGAGCTACGAGCAGTACTTC
.,TRBV7-9,.,TRBJ2-7,CASAGDSPGYEQYF,TGTGCCAGCGCTGGCGACAGCCCGGGCTACGAGCAGTACTTC
.,TRBV5-4,few,TRBJ2-6,CASSLGGTTMAGANVLTF,TGTGCCAGCAGCTTGGGGGGAACTACTATGGCTGGGGCCAACGTCCTGACTTTC
.,TRBV27,.,TRBJ2-1,CASSFVGFRAPQFF,TGTGCCAGCAGTTTTGTCGGGTTCCGGGCCCCTCAGTTCTTC
.,TRBV9,.,TRBJ2-2,CASSSGLYNTGELFF,TGTGCCAGCAGCTCCGGCCTGTATAACACCGGGGAGCTGTTTTTT
.,TRBV10-3,once,TRBJ2-7,CAISVQQVNEQYF,TGTGCCATCAGTGTGCAACAGGTTAACGAGCAGTACTTC
TRBD1,TRBV5-1,.,TRBJ1-1,CASSSRQGENTEAFF,TGCGCCAGCAGCTCTAGACAGGGCGAGAACACTGAAGCTTTCTTT
TRBD1,TRBV2,once,TRBJ2-1,CASSRSGTASSYNEQFF,TGTGCCAGCAGTCGGTCCGGGACAGCGAGCTCCTACAATGAGCAGTTCTTC
.,TRBV5-1,.,TRBJ2-7,CASSTGQPGHEQYF,TGCGCCAGCAGCACCGGACAGCCGGGTCACGAGCAGTACTTC
TRBD2,TRBV2,.,TRBJ2-1,CASTTSGRDEQFF,TGTGCCAGCACCACTAGCGGGAGGGATGAGCAGTTCTTC
.,TRBV7-8,.,TRBJ2-6,CASSLRPPQSRANVLTF,TGTGCCAGCAGCTTACGTCCCCCACAAAGTCGGGCCAACGTCCTGACTTTC
TRBD2,TRBV27,many,TRBJ2-2,CASSLQAGPGGGELFF,TGTGCCAGCAGTTTACAAGCGGGGCCTGGTGGCGGGGAGCTGTTTTTT
TRBD2,TRBV11-1,once,TRBJ2-7,CASSPERGALYEQYF,TGTGCCAGCAGCCCCGAGCGGGGCGCCCTCTACGAGCAGTACTTC
.,TRBV6-5,.,TRBJ2-3,CATRGLAVTDTQYF,TGTGCCACCCGGGGGCTAGCGGTTACAGATACGCAGTATTTT
.,TRBV29-1,.,TRBJ1-1,CSVEYLEQAFF,TGCAGCGTTGAATATCTGGAACAAGCTTTCTTT
.,TRBV6-6,.,TRBJ2-1,CASSYLGTSSYNEQFF,TGTGCCAGCAGTTACCTCGGCACCAGCTCCTACAATGAGCAGTTCTTC
.,TRBV15,.,TRBJ2-7,CATSRGQGGQYF,TGTGCCACCAGCAGAGGACAGGGAGGGCAGTACTTC
.,TRBV5-1,.,TRBJ2-3,CASGQSADTQYF,TGCGCCAGCGGCCAGTCGGCAGATACGCAGTATTTT
TRBD1,TRBV14,.,TRBJ1-2,CASSWTGIGYTF,TGTGCCAGCAGCTGGACAGGGATCGGCTACACCTTC
.,TRBV11-2,many,TRBJ2-1,CASSLALWNEQFF,TGTGCCAGCAGCTTAGCGCTTTGGAATGAGCAGTTCTTC
TRBD1,TRBV11-2,.,TRBJ2-7,CASRRTGSYEQYF,TGTGCCAGCAGAAGGACAGGGTCCTACGAGCAGTACTTC
TRBD2,TRBV4-1,.,TRBJ2-1,CASSQVLLAGGLNEQFF,TGCGCCAGCAGCCAAGTGTTACTAGCGGGAGGGTTAAATGAGCAGTTCTTC
.,TRBV20-1,.,TRBJ2-3,CSASRSDTQYF,TGCAGTGCTAGTCGGTCAGATACGCAGTATTTT
.,TRBV5-1,.,TRBJ2-7,CASSIRQGYEQYF,TGCGCCAGCAGCATAAGGCAGGGGTACGAGCAGTACTTC
.,TRBV7-2,few,TRBJ1-3,CASRSPSSGNTIYF,TGTGCCAGCAGATCACCGAGCTCTGGAAACACCATATATTTT
.,TRBV7-9,.,TRBJ1-2,CASSSRTNYGYTF,TGTGCCAGCAGCTCTCGGACCAACTATGGCTACACCTTC
TRBD2,TRBV18,.,TRBJ2-3,CASSPASGRSTQYF,TGTGCCAGCTCACCGGCTAGCGGGAGGTCGACGCAGTATTTT
.,TRBV29-1,.,TRBJ2-7,CSVRQGSYEQYF,TGCAGCGTTCGTCAGGGCTCCTACGAGCAGTACTTC